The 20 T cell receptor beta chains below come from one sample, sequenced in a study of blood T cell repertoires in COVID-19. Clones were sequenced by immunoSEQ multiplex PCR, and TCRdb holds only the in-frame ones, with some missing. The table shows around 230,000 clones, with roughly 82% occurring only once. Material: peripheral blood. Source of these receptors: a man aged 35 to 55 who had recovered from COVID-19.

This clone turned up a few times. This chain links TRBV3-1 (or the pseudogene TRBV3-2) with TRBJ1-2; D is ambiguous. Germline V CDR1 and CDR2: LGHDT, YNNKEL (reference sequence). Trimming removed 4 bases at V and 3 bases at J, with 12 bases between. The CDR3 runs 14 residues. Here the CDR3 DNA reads TGTGCCAGCAGCCTAAGGCACGGAGACTATGGCTACACCTTC. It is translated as CASSLRHGDYGYTF.

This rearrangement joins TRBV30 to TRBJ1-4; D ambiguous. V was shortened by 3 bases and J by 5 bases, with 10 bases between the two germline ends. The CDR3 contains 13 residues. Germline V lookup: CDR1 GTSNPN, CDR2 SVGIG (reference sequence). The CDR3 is CAWRTWRNEKLFF. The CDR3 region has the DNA TGTGCCTGGAGAACCTGGAGGAATGAAAAACTGTTTTTT.

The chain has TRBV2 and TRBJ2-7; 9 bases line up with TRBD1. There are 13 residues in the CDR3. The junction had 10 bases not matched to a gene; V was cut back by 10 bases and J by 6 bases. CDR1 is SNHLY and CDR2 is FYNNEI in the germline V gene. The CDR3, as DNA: TGTGCCACGCGGCGGGACAGGGCAACCGAGCAGTACTTC. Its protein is CATRRDRATEQYF. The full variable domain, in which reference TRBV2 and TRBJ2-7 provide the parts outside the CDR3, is EPEVTQTPSHQVTQMGQEVILRCVPISNHLYFYWYRQILGQKVEFLVSFYNNEISEKSEIFDDQFSVERPDGSNFTLKIRSTKLEDSAMYFCATRRDRATEQYFGPGTRLTVT.

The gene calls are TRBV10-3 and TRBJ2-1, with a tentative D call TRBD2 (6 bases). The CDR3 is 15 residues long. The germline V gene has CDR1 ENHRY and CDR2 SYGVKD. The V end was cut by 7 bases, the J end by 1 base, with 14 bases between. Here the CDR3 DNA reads TGTGCCATCATGTCGCGGGAACTTTCCTACAATGAGCAGTTCTTC. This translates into CAIMSRELSYNEQFF.

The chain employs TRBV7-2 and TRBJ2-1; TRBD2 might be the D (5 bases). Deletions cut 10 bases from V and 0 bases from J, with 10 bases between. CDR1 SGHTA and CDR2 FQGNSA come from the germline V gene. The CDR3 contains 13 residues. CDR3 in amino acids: CATATSSYNEQFF. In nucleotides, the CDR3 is TGTGCCACCGCAACTAGCTCCTACAATGAGCAGTTCTTC.

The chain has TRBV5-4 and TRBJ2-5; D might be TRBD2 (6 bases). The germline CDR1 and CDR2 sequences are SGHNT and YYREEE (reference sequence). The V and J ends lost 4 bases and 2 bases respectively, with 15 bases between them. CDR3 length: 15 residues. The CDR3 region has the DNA TGTGCCAGCAGCAGTTCGACTAGAGTGCAAGAGACCCAGTACTTC. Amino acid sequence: CASSSSTRVQETQYF.

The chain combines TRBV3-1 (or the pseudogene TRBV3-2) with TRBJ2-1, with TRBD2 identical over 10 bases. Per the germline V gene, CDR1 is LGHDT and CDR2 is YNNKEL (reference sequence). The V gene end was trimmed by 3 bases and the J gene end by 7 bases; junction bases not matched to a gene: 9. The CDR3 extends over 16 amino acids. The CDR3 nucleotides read TGTGCCAGCAGCCACTTTAGCGGGGGGCCGGGGAATGAGCAGTTCTTC. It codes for CASSHFSGGPGNEQFF.

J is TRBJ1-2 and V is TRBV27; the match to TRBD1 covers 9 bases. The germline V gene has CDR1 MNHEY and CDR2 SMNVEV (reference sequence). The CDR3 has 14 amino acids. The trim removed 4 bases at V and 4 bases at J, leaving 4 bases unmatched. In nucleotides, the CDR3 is TGTGCCAGCAGTTACGGACAGGGGAGCTATGGCTACACCTTC. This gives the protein CASSYGQGSYGYTF.

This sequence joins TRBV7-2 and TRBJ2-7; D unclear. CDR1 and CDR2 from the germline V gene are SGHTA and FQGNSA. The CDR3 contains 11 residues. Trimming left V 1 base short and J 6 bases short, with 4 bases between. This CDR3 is CASSLGLEQYF. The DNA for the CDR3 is TGTGCCAGCAGCTTAGGGCTCGAGCAGTACTTC.

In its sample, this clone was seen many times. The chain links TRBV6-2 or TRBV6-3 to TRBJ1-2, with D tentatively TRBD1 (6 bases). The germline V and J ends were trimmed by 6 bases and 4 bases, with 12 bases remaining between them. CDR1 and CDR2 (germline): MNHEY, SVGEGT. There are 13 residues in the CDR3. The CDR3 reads CASSLTDSYGYTF. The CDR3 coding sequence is TGTGCCAGCAGCCTCACGGACAGCTATGGCTACACCTTC.

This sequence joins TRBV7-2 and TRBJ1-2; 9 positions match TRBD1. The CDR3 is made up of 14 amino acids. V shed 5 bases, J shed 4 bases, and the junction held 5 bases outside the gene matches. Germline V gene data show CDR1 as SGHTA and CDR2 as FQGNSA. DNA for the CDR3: TGTGCCAGCAGCCCCGGGGACAGGGCCTATGGCTACACCTTC. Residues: CASSPGDRAYGYTF.

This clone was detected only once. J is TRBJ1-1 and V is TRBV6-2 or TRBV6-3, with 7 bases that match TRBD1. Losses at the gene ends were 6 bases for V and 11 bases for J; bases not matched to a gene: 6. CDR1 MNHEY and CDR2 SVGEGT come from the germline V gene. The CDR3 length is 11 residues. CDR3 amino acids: CASSWDRRAFF. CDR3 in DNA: TGTGCCAGCAGCTGGGACAGACGGGCTTTCTTT.

The CDR3 is CASSPGGTTYEQYF. CDR3 coding DNA: TGTGCCAGCTCACCAGGAGGGACTACCTACGAGCAGTACTTC. J is TRBJ2-7 and V is TRBV18, with 7 nucleotides matching TRBD2. The CDR3 runs to 14 residues. The germline gives CDR1 KGHSH, CDR2 LQKENI. V gave up 2 bases and J gave up 2 bases; unmatched junction bases: 3.

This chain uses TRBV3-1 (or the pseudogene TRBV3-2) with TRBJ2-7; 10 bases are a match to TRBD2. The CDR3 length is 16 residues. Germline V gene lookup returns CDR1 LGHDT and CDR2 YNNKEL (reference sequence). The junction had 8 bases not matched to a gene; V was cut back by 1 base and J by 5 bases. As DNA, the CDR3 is TGTGCCAGCAGCCAAGTACCCTTAGCGGGAGGCGACGAGCAGTACTTC. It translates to CASSQVPLAGGDEQYF.

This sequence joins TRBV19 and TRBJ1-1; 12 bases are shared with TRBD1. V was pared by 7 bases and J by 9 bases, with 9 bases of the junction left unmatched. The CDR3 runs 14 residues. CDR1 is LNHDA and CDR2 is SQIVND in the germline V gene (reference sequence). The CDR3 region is CASMSGQGALKAFF. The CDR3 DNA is TGTGCCAGTATGTCGGGACAGGGGGCGTTGAAAGCTTTCTTT.

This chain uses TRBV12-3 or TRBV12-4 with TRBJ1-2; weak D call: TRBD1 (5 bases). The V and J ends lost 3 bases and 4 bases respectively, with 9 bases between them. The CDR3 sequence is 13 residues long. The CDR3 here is CASSFSGLYGYTF. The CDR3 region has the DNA TGTGCCAGCAGTTTCTCAGGGCTCTATGGCTACACCTTC.

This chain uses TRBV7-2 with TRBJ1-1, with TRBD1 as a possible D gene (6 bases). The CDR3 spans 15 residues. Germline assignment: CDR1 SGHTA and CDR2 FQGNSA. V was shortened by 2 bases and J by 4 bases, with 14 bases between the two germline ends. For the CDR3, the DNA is TGTGCCAGCAGCTTATGGGGGGGCGTTGGCACTGAAGCTTTCTTT. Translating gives CASSLWGGVGTEAFF.

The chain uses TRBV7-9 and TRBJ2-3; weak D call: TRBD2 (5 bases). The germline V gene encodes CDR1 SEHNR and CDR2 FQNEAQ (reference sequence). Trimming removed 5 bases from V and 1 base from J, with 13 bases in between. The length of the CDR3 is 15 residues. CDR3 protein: CASSPIRRGTDTQYF. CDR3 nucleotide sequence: TGTGCCAGCAGCCCAATCAGGCGGGGCACAGATACGCAGTATTTT.

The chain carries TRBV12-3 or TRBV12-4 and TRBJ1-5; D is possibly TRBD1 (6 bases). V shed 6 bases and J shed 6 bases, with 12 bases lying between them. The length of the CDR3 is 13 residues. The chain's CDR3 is CASRGVGGQPQHF. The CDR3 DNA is TGTGCCAGCAGGGGGGTAGGGGGTCAGCCCCAGCATTTT.

The DNA of the CDR3 is TGTGCCATCAGAGCCGAATTCCAAGAGACCCAGTACTTC. Translation gives CAIRAEFQETQYF. The chain employs TRBV10-3 and TRBJ2-5; the D is unclear. CDR1 ENHRY and CDR2 SYGVKD come from the germline V gene. The CDR3 consists of 13 residues. V was pared by 6 bases and J by 1 base, with 9 bases between.